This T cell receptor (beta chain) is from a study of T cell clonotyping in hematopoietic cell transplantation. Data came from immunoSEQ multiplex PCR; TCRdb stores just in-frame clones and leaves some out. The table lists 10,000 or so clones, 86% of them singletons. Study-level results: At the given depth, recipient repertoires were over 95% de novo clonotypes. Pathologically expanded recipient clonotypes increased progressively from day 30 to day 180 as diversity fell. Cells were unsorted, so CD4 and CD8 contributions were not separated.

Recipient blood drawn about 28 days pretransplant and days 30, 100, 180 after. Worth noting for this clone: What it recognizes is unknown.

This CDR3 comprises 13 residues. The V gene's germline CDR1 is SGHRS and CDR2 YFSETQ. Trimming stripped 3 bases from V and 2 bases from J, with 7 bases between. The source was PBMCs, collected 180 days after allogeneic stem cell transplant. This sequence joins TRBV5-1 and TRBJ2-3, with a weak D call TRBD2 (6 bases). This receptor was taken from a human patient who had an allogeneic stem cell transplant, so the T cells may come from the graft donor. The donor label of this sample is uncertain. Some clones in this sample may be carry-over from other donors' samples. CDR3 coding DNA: TGCGCCAGCAGCTGGGACTTCACAGATACGCAGTATTTT. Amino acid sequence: CASSWDFTDTQYF.